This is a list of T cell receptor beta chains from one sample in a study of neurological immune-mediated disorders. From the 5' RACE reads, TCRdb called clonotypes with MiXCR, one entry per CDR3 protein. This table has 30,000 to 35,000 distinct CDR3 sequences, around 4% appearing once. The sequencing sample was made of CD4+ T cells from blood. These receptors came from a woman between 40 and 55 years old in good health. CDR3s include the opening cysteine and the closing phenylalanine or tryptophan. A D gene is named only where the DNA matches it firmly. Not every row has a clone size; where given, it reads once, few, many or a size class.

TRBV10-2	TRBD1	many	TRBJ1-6	CASRPSGDRDNSPLHF	TGCGCCAGCAGACCCTCGGGGGACAGGGATAATTCACCCCTCCACTTT
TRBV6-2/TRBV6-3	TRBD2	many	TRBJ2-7	CASKGTSLSYEQYF	TGTGCCAGCAAAGGGACTAGCCTCTCCTACGAGCAGTACTTC
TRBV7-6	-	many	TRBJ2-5	CASSFSLETQYF	TGTGCCAGCAGCTTTTCTCTGGAGACCCAGTACTTC
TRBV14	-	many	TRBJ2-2	CASSQDLASTGELFF	TGTGCCAGCAGCCAAGATTTGGCATCCACCGGGGAGCTGTTTTTT
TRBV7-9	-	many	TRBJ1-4	CASSSGLGGGEKLFF	TGTGCCAGCAGCTCGGGACTGGGGGGAGGTGAAAAACTGTTTTTT
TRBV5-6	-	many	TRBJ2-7	CASSFYPGYEQYF	TGTGCCAGCAGCTTTTATCCAGGCTACGAGCAGTACTTC
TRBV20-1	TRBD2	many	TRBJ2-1	CSVKDTSGSRYEQFF	TGCAGTGTCAAAGACACGAGCGGGAGTCGGTATGAGCAGTTCTTC
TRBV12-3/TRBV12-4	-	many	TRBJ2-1	CASSLAQGNEQFF	TGTGCCAGCAGTTTAGCGCAGGGGAATGAGCAGTTCTTC
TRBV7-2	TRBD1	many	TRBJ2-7	CASSPAGTGVYEQYF	TGTGCCAGCAGTCCTGCCGGGACAGGGGTCTACGAGCAGTACTTC
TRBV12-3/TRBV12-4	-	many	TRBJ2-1	CASTQRGPEYNEQFF	TGTGCCAGCACCCAGCGTGGGCCAGAATACAATGAGCAGTTCTTC
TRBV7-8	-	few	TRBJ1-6	CASSLAGRNSPLHF	TGTGCCAGCAGCCTCGCTGGACGGAATTCACCCCTCCACTTT
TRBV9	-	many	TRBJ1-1	CASSPGYLNTEAFF	TGTGCCAGCAGCCCAGGGTATTTGAACACTGAAGCTTTCTTT
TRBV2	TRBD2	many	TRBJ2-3	CASSESSGRALDTQYF	TGTGCCAGCAGTGAATCTTCCGGGAGGGCCTTAGATACGCAGTATTTT
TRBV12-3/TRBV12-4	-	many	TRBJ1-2	CASSPLEEFRTF	TGTGCCAGCAGCCCCCTGGAGGAGTTCCGCACCTTC
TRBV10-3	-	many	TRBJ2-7	CAISEEFTYEQYF	TGTGCCATCAGTGAGGAATTCACCTACGAGCAGTACTTC
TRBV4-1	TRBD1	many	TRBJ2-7	CASSQGDRGLSYEQYF	TGCGCCAGCAGCCAGGGGGACAGGGGCCTCTCCTACGAGCAGTACTTC
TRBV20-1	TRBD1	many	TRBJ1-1	CSARNFRTGLNTEAFF	TGCAGTGCTAGAAATTTTAGGACAGGGTTGAACACTGAAGCTTTCTTT
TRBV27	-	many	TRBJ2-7	CASSFDSSSYEQYF	TGTGCCAGCAGTTTTGACTCATCCTCCTACGAGCAGTACTTC
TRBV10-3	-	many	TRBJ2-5	CAISTNQETQYF	TGTGCCATCAGTACTAACCAAGAGACCCAGTACTTC
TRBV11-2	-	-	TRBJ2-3	CASSLDLGGIDTQYF	TGTGCCAGCAGCTTAGACCTGGGGGGCATAGATACGCAGTATTTT
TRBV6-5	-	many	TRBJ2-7	CASRSTDLRQYF	TGTGCCAGCAGGTCTACTGACCTACGGCAGTACTTC
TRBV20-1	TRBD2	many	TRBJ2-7	CSATPSGPSYEQYF	TGCAGTGCGACCCCTAGCGGGCCCTCCTACGAGCAGTACTTC
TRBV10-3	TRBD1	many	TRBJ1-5	CAITGGTGYNQPQHF	TGTGCCATCACGGGGGGGACAGGGTACAATCAGCCCCAGCATTTT
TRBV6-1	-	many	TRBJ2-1	CASMGVRGYNEQFF	TGTGCCAGCATGGGGGTAAGGGGCTACAATGAGCAGTTCTTC
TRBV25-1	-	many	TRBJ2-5	CASSVVETQYF	TGTGCCAGCAGTGTCGTGGAGACCCAGTACTTC
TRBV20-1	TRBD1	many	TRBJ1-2	CSASRTGLANYGYTF	TGCAGTGCAAGCCGGACAGGCCTAGCTAACTATGGCTACACCTTC
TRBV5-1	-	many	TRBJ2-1	CASSLGNRRVLDEQFF	TGCGCCAGCAGCTTGGGCAACAGGAGGGTTTTGGATGAGCAGTTCTTC
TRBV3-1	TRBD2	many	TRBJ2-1	CASSLRGGNNEQFF	TGTGCCAGCTCCCTGCGGGGGGGTAACAATGAGCAGTTCTTC
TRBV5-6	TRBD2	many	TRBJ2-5	CASSKAGEETQYF	TGTGCCAGCAGCAAAGCGGGGGAAGAGACCCAGTACTTC
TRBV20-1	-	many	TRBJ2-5	CSASVSGEKTQYF	TGCAGTGCTAGCGTATCAGGGGAAAAGACCCAGTACTTC
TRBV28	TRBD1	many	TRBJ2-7	CASRQGVAYEQYF	TGTGCCAGCAGACAGGGGGTGGCTTACGAGCAGTACTTC
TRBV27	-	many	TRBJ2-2	CASSLRVDRQYTGELFF	TGTGCCAGCAGTTTACGGGTCGACCGGCAATACACCGGGGAGCTGTTTTTT
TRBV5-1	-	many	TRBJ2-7	CASSLDLSGEQYF	TGCGCCAGCAGCTTGGACCTAAGTGGCGAGCAGTACTTC
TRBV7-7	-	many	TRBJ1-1	CASSLTGVTVNTEAFF	TGTGCTAGCAGCTTAACAGGTGTGACAGTGAACACTGAAGCTTTCTTT
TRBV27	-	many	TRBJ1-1	CASSLRSRSAAGSFVNTEAFF	TGTGCCAGCAGTTTGAGGTCGCGTTCAGCGGCAGGGAGTTTTGTGAACACTGAAGCTTTCTTT
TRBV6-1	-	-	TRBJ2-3	CASTHRGAPADTQYF	TGTGCCTCTACGCATCGGGGGGCCCCGGCAGATACGCAGTATTTT
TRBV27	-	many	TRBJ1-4	CATGHNRGEKLFF	TGTGCCACGGGACACAACCGAGGGGAAAAACTGTTTTTT
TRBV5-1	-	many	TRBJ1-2	CASSFGSSDGYTF	TGCGCCAGCAGCTTTGGCTCGTCAGATGGCTACACCTTC
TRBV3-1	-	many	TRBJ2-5	CASSQVRAPGETQYF	TGTGCCAGCAGCCAAGTCAGGGCCCCCGGAGAGACCCAGTACTTC
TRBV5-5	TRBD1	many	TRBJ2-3	CASSFEGAGTDTQYF	TGTGCCAGCAGCTTTGAGGGGGCTGGCACAGATACGCAGTATTTT
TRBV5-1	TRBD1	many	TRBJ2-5	CASSFGPGTEQETQYF	TGCGCCAGCAGCTTTGGGCCCGGGACAGAACAAGAGACCCAGTACTTC
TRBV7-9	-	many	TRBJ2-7	CASSLTPAGREQYF	TGTGCCAGCTCACTGACCCCCGCAGGGCGCGAGCAGTACTTC
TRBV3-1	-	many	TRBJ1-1	CASSVPGGEAFF	TGTGCCAGCAGCGTCCCGGGCGGTGAAGCTTTCTTT
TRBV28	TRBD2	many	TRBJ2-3	CASSSPTSGSRADTQYF	TGTGCCAGCAGTTCCCCGACTAGCGGGAGTAGAGCAGATACGCAGTATTTT
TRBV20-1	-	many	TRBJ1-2	CSAAGEWGYTF	TGCAGTGCTGCGGGGGAATGGGGCTACACCTTC
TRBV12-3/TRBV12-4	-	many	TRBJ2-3	CASSLDRRSTDTQYF	TGTGCCAGCAGTTTGGACAGAAGAAGCACAGATACGCAGTATTTT